A single T cell receptor (beta chain) is shown here with its context. The data stem from a study of cytomegalovirus exposure and HLA in healthy donors. Both 60 Vbeta primers and 13 Jbeta primers went into the PCR. This table comes from immunoSEQ multiplex PCR, and its TCRdb copy is limited to in-frame clones, with some not included. This sample yields some 150,000 clones, of which under 90% are seen a single time; roughly 4.7% belongs to the top ten. This CDR3 contains 15 residues. The ends were cut back, 2 bases at V and 4 bases at J, with 15 bases in the middle. Germline V gives CDR1 SGHAT, CDR2 FQNNGV.

The chain joins TRBV11-2 to TRBJ2-7; TRBD2 is a possible D gene (5 bases). Sequencing was done on a sample of PBMCs. The sequence derives from a man younger than 40 in good health and CMV-seronegative. The CDR3 nucleotides read TGTGCCAGCAGCTTATTGAGGCTAGCCAGATACGAGCAGTACTTC. It codes for CASSLLRLARYEQYF.